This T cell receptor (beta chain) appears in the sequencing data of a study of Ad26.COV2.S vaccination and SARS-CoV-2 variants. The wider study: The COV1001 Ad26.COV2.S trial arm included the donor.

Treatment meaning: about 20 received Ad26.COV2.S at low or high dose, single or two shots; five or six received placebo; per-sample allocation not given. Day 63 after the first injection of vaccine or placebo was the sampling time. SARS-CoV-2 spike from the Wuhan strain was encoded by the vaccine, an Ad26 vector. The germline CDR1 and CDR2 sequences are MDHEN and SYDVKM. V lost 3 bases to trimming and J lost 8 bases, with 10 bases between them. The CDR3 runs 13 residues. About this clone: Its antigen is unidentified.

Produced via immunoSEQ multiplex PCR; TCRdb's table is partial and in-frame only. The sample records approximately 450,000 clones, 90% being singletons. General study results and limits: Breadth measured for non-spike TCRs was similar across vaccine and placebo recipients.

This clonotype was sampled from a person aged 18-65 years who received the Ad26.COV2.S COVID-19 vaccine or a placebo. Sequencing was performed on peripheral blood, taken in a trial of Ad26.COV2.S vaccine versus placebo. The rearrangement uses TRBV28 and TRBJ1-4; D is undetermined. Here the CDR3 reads CASSFQVQEKLFF. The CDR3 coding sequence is TGTGCCAGCAGTTTTCAGGTCCAAGAAAAACTGTTTTTT. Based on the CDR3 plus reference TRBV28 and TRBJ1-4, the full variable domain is DVKVTQSSRYLVKRTGEKVFLECVQDMDHENMFWYRQDPGLGLRLIYFSYDVKMKEKGDIPEGYSVSREKKERFSLILESASTNQTSMYLCASSFQVQEKLFFGSGTQLSVL.